The 7 T cell receptor beta chains presented below share a single source sample, sequenced in a study of blood T cell repertoires in COVID-19. Method: immunoSEQ multiplex PCR; TCRdb's copy keeps in-frame clones and lacks some. Among about 190,000 clones, roughly 80% were seen once, and the ten largest hold about 5%. The specimen was peripheral blood. Source of these receptors: a woman in her 30s with acute or convalescent COVID-19.

The chain carries TRBV5-1 and TRBJ1-1; TRBD1 is a possible D gene (6 bases). The CDR3 has 15 amino acids. The V end was cut by 1 base, the J end by 1 base, with 11 bases between. From germline, CDR1 is SGHRS and CDR2 YFSETQ. CDR3 residues: CASSLLGRGNTEAFF. The DNA of the CDR3 is TGCGCCAGCAGCTTGTTGGGCAGGGGGAACACTGAAGCTTTCTTT.

This clone appeared a single time. This chain links TRBV29-1 with TRBJ1-2; 10 bases line up with TRBD1. J gave up 7 bases and V 3 bases, and 5 bases lay outside the gene matches. Germline values: CDR1 SQVTM, CDR2 ANQGSEA. This CDR3 region has 13 residues. The CDR3 is CSVDGQGVGGYTF. In DNA form, the CDR3 reads TGCAGCGTTGACGGACAGGGGGTGGGTGGCTACACCTTC.

The chain has TRBV5-4 and TRBJ1-5; TRBD1 might be the D (6 bases). The CDR3 has 15 residues. Deletions cut 4 bases from V and 1 base from J, with 12 bases between. Germline V gene sequence: CDR1 SGHNT, CDR2 YYREEE (reference sequence). The CDR3 coding sequence is TGTGCCAGCAGCCCGGGGGGCGGGAGCAATCAGCCCCAGCATTTT. Its translation is CASSPGGGSNQPQHF. The full variable domain, rest sourced from reference TRBV5-4 and TRBJ1-5, is ETGVTQSPTHLIKTRGQQVTLRCSSQSGHNTVSWYQQALGQGPQFIFQYYREEENGRGNFPPRFSGLQFPNYSSELNVNALELDDSALYLCASSPGGGSNQPQHFGDGTRLSIL.

This chain connects TRBV5-1 to TRBJ2-7, with 9 positions matching TRBD2. CDR1 is SGHRS, CDR2 YFSETQ, per germline. The CDR3 consists of 14 residues. The V gene end was trimmed by 4 bases and the J gene end by 5 bases; junction bases not matched to a gene: 7. The CDR3 protein is CASSLGLAVNEQYF. CDR3 DNA: TGCGCCAGCAGCCTGGGACTAGCCGTAAACGAGCAGTACTTC.

This chain joins TRBV5-6 and TRBJ1-2; the match to TRBD1 covers 11 bases. Germline V lookup: CDR1 SGHDT, CDR2 YYEEEE. V lost 4 bases and J lost 2; bases outside the gene matches: 13. The CDR3 has 18 residues. The DNA for the CDR3 is TGTGCCAGCAGCCCGGACAGGGGGCGTCGATCGGGGAACTATGGCTACACCTTC. It codes for CASSPDRGRRSGNYGYTF.

This clone was recorded once. This chain connects TRBV27 to TRBJ1-1; D is uncertain. V lost 6 bases, J lost 1 base, and 12 bases lay in between. The CDR3 is 14 residues long. CDR1 is MNHEY and CDR2 is SMNVEV in the germline V gene (reference sequence). CDR3 nucleotides: TGTGCCAGCAGGTACCGGGAGACGAACACTGAAGCTTTCTTT. Protein product: CASRYRETNTEAFF.

J is TRBJ1-1 and V is TRBV9; D is unclear. The CDR3 is made up of 16 amino acids. Germline values: CDR1 SGDLS, CDR2 YYNGEE. The V gene lost 3 bases and the J gene lost 8 bases, with 23 bases spanning the gap. CDR3 nucleotide sequence: TGTGCCAGCAGCGCTAACGTCGATACAGTACGTGCCGAAGCTTTCTTT. Translating it yields CASSANVDTVRAEAFF.